The 30 T cell receptor beta chains presented below share a single source sample, sequenced in a study of blood T cell repertoires in COVID-19. Profiled with immunoSEQ multiplex PCR; TCRdb holds only in-frame clones, not every one. The profile shows around 24,000 clones, roughly nine tenths of them singletons. Sequencing was carried out using peripheral blood. The receptor source for this set is a man aged 65 to 85 with COVID-19, enrolled during active disease.

The chain couples TRBV27 to TRBJ1-2; 7 bases agree with TRBD1. The trim removed 5 bases at V and 8 bases at J, leaving 11 bases unmatched. The CDR3 runs 14 residues. Per germline, CDR1 MNHEY and CDR2 SMNVEV (reference sequence). The CDR3 region is CASSAADRVEGYTF. The CDR3 DNA follows: TGTGCCAGCAGTGCGGCAGACAGGGTTGAGGGCTACACCTTC.

The rearrangement links TRBV10-2 to TRBJ1-5, with D perhaps matching TRBD1 (6 bases). Germline V gene lookup returns CDR1 WSHSY and CDR2 SAAADI. The V and J ends lost 0 bases and 6 bases respectively, with 12 bases between them. The CDR3 has 15 residues. CDR3 in amino acids: CASSESNPGAQPQHF. CDR3 DNA sequence: TGCGCCAGCAGTGAGTCGAATCCAGGGGCTCAGCCCCAGCATTTT.

This rearrangement joins TRBV29-1 to TRBJ1-2; D not resolved. Trimming stripped 6 bases from V and 3 bases from J, with 14 bases between. The CDR3 runs 13 residues. Looked up from germline, CDR1 is SQVTM and CDR2 is ANQGSEA. DNA of the CDR3: TGCAGCGTGAACCCCGGGAGCTACTATGGCTACACCTTC. It codes for CSVNPGSYYGYTF.

This chain links TRBV5-1 with TRBJ2-3; D is perhaps TRBD1 (5 bases). This CDR3 is 15 amino acids long. V gave up 4 bases and J gave up 6 bases, with 18 bases separating them. CDR1 SGHRS and CDR2 YFSETQ come from the germline V gene. The DNA for the CDR3 is TGCGCCAGCAGCGGGGCCGGGTCCCCCGAGGATACGCAGTATTTT. Translation: CASSGAGSPEDTQYF.

The V and J genes are TRBV10-3 and TRBJ2-7, with 7 bases lining up with TRBD1. Trimming cost V 4 bases and J 2 bases; bases outside gene matches: 2. The CDR3 sequence is 13 residues long. CDR1 is ENHRY, CDR2 SYGVKD, per germline. The CDR3 loop is CAISGQGAYEQYF. CDR3 sequence (DNA): TGTGCCATCAGTGGGCAGGGGGCCTACGAGCAGTACTTC.

This clone was seen only once. One end of the junction does not line up with germline, which may come from a read error. This chain links TRBV12-3 or TRBV12-4 with TRBJ1-1, with 7 bases aligning to TRBD1. This CDR3 is 13 amino acids long. The CDR3 reads CASILQGIGEAFF. In DNA, the CDR3 is TGTGCCAGCATTTTACAGGGGATCGGAGAAGCTTTCTTT.

V and J are TRBV7-2 and TRBJ1-1; TRBD1 matches at 12 bases. The CDR3 covers 16 residues. Per the germline V gene, CDR1 is SGHTA and CDR2 is FQGNSA. V shed 1 base, J shed 10 bases, and the junction held 10 bases outside the gene matches. Here the CDR3 reads CASSLGGTGGRYGAFF. The CDR3 DNA follows: TGTGCCAGCAGCTTAGGGGGGACAGGGGGCCGTTATGGAGCTTTCTTT.

The rearrangement links TRBV24-1 to TRBJ2-2, with TRBD1 as a possible D gene (7 bases). Germline CDR1 and CDR2: KGHDR and SFDVKD. CDR3 length equals 13 residues. Trimming removed 8 bases at V and 5 bases at J, with 11 bases between. The CDR3 sequence is CATIAGGTGELFF. The CDR3 coding sequence is TGTGCCACCATAGCAGGGGGGACCGGGGAGCTGTTTTTT.

The CDR3 sequence is CASSPGRGTDTQYF. Here the CDR3 DNA reads TGTGCCAGCTCACCAGGCAGGGGTACAGATACGCAGTATTTT. The V and J genes are TRBV18 and TRBJ2-3, with D possibly TRBD1 on 6 matching bases. This CDR3 contains 14 residues. Trimming took 2 bases from V and 3 from J, leaving 9 bases between them. Germline V CDR1 and CDR2: KGHSH, LQKENI. The full variable domain, rest sourced from reference TRBV18 and TRBJ2-3, is NAGVMQNPRHLVRRRGQEARLRCSPMKGHSHVYWYRQLPEEGLKFMVYLQKENIIDESGMPKERFSAEFPKEGPSILRIQQVVRGDSAAYFCASSPGRGTDTQYFGPGTRLTVL.

This rearrangement joins TRBV5-4 to TRBJ2-7; the D is unclear. Per the germline V gene, CDR1 is SGHNT and CDR2 is YYREEE (reference sequence). This CDR3 spans 15 amino acids. With 0 bases removed from V and 5 bases from J, the gap between germline ends came to 15 bases. The CDR3 coding sequence is TGTGCCAGCAGCTTGGAAGCGACGGTCATCCACGAGCAGTACTTC. Translated: CASSLEATVIHEQYF.

This chain uses TRBV7-2 with TRBJ2-5; 11 nucleotides align to TRBD2. Germline CDR1 and CDR2: SGHTA and FQGNSA. V was pared by 1 base and J by 3 bases, with 7 bases of the junction left unmatched. There are 17 residues in the CDR3. In DNA form, the CDR3 reads TGTGCCAGCAGCTTAGGTTTAACTAGCGGGGGCAAAGAGACCCAGTACTTC. It specifies CASSLGLTSGGKETQYF.

The CDR3 is CAWRDRGQNYGYTF. In DNA form, the CDR3 reads TGTGCCTGGAGGGACAGGGGGCAGAACTATGGCTACACCTTC. The rearrangement joins TRBV30 to TRBJ1-2; 11 nucleotides align to TRBD1. Germline V CDR1 and CDR2: GTSNPN, SVGIG (reference sequence). The trim removed 3 bases at V and 2 bases at J, leaving 2 bases unmatched. This CDR3 comprises 14 residues.

This chain connects TRBV5-4 to TRBJ2-1, with 8 nucleotides matching TRBD1. The CDR3 is made up of 14 amino acids. Germline CDR1 reads SGHNT; CDR2 reads YYREEE (reference sequence). J lost 3 bases, V lost 4 bases, and 3 bases had no gene match. CDR3 residues: CASSEGQDYNEQFF. The CDR3 bases are TGTGCCAGCAGCGAGGGACAGGACTACAATGAGCAGTTCTTC.

The table lists this clone with a count of one. The rearrangement links TRBV5-1 to TRBJ1-1; tentatively, D is TRBD1 (5 bases). Trimming cost V 0 bases and J 4 bases, with 10 bases left between them. CDR3 length: 14 residues. Germline V gene data show CDR1 as SGHRS and CDR2 as YFSETQ. The CDR3 here is CASSLAVTGTEAFF. CDR3 nucleotides: TGCGCCAGCAGCTTGGCCGTTACAGGCACTGAAGCTTTCTTT.

The V gene is TRBV5-1, the J gene TRBJ2-7; no reliable D call. Germline CDR1 reads SGHRS; CDR2 reads YFSETQ. The CDR3 covers 15 residues. Trimming cost V 0 bases and J 4 bases, with 14 bases left between them. The CDR3 reads CASSLDGLPSYEQYF. Written as DNA, the CDR3 is TGCGCCAGCAGCTTGGATGGGCTCCCTTCTTACGAGCAGTACTTC.

J is TRBJ1-2 and V is TRBV12-3 or TRBV12-4; perhaps TRBD1 as D (6 bases). This CDR3 contains 13 residues. V was shortened by 9 bases and J by 0 bases, with 11 bases between the two germline ends. The CDR3 DNA reads TGTGCCAGTGCGGGGGCGCCTAACTATGGCTACACCTTC. Protein product: CASAGAPNYGYTF.

The CDR3 bases are TGTGCCATCAGTGTAGTTAGCGGGAGCTCGGGGACAGATACGCAGTATTTT. This codes for CAISVVSGSSGTDTQYF. This chain joins TRBV10-3 and TRBJ2-3; TRBD2 matches 9 bases. Germline trimming cut 4 bases from V and 3 bases from J; bases unmatched to any gene: 11. Germline V gene data show CDR1 as ENHRY and CDR2 as SYGVKD. The CDR3 length is 17 residues.

The chain links TRBV6-1 to TRBJ2-7; perhaps TRBD2 as D (5 bases). This CDR3 is 12 amino acids long. The germline V and J ends were trimmed by 8 bases and 2 bases, with 10 bases remaining between them. Germline CDR1 MNHNS, CDR2 SASEGT. CDR3 coding DNA: TGTGCCAGCCGGGAAGCCACCTACGAGCAGTACTTC. Its translation is CASREATYEQYF.

The chain has TRBV4-1 and TRBJ2-7, with D hard to call. The CDR3 has 15 residues. Trimming took off 0 bases at V and 4 bases at J, with 13 bases between the two ends. The germline CDR1 and CDR2 sequences are MGHRA and YSYEKL. The CDR3, as DNA: TGCGCCAGCAGCCAAGATCGGAGACTCACTTACGAGCAGTACTTC. Translated, it gives CASSQDRRLTYEQYF.

The rearrangement joins TRBV12-3 or TRBV12-4 to TRBJ1-1; a possible D gene is TRBD1 (5 bases). The CDR3 length is 13 residues. The ends were cut back, 7 bases at V and 5 bases at J, with 14 bases in the middle. The CDR3 DNA follows: TGTGCCAGCACCCGGGGGGGTGGGACTGAAGCTTTCTTT. This translates into CASTRGGGTEAFF.

V and J are TRBV9 and TRBJ2-7, with 9 bases lining up with TRBD1. V shed 4 bases, J shed 6 bases, and the junction held 8 bases outside the gene matches. The germline V gene has CDR1 SGDLS and CDR2 YYNGEE. The CDR3 covers 14 residues. CDR3 protein: CASSPGTGRGEQYF. The CDR3 DNA is TGTGCCAGCAGCCCCGGGACAGGGAGGGGCGAGCAGTACTTC.

This clone has a single count. The V call is TRBV5-1, the J call TRBJ2-2; 14 bases match TRBD2. The CDR3 contains 18 residues. V lost 6 bases and J lost 4; bases outside the gene matches: 11. CDR1 and CDR2 (germline): SGHRS, YFSETQ. The CDR3 nucleotides are TGCGCCAGCACAAGGGGGACTAGCGGGGGTCCTAGCACCGGGGAGCTGTTTTTT. Translation gives CASTRGTSGGPSTGELFF.

The rearrangement uses TRBV14 and TRBJ2-1, with a possible D match to TRBD1 (6 bases). This CDR3 comprises 19 residues. Germline V gene data show CDR1 as SGHDN and CDR2 as FVKESK. Between the trimmed V and J ends, which lost 4 bases and 3 bases, there was a span of 25 bases. In DNA, the CDR3 is TGTGCCAGCAGCCCTTCCCTTACTCGGACAGCAGAACTCTACAATGAGCAGTTCTTC. Protein sequence: CASSPSLTRTAELYNEQFF.

The V call is TRBV28, the J call TRBJ1-2; TRBD1 might be the D (6 bases). CDR3 size: 16 residues. V lost 5 bases and J lost 4, with 20 bases in between. CDR1 MDHEN and CDR2 SYDVKM come from the germline V gene. This CDR3 reads CASSSLAGQFVYGYTF. The CDR3 DNA sequence: TGTGCCAGCAGTAGTCTAGCCGGACAGTTTGTCTATGGCTACACCTTC.

J is TRBJ2-1 and V is TRBV19; 12 nucleotides match TRBD2. With V trimmed by 3 bases and J by 11 bases, 8 bases remained unmatched. Germline V lookup: CDR1 LNHDA, CDR2 SQIVND (reference sequence). The CDR3 runs 15 residues. The CDR3 loop is CASSMGTSGFWKQFF. The CDR3 DNA sequence: TGTGCCAGTAGTATGGGGACTAGCGGGTTTTGGAAGCAGTTCTTC.

The chain employs TRBV6-5 and TRBJ2-7, with TRBD2 identical over 11 bases. CDR1 is MNHEY, CDR2 SVGAGI, per germline. The ends lost 2 bases at V and 2 bases at J; junction bases unmatched: 5. CDR3 length: 16 amino acids. The CDR3 DNA sequence: TGTGCCAGCAGTTACGGTCTAGCGGGGGGCGCCTACGAGCAGTACTTC. It yields the protein CASSYGLAGGAYEQYF.

The rearrangement uses TRBV6-5 and TRBJ1-6; 8 bases are shared with TRBD1. V lost 6 bases and J lost 10; bases outside the gene matches: 5. The length of the CDR3 is 13 residues. Germline lookup yields CDR1 MNHEY and CDR2 SVGAGI. DNA for the CDR3: TGTGCCAGCAGCCGGGGGACAGGCTCACCCCTCCACTTT. Amino acids: CASSRGTGSPLHF.

The CDR3 bases are TGTGCTGTAGACAGGGCGTACTATGGCTACACCTTC. This gives the protein CAVDRAYYGYTF. The chain uses TRBV30 and TRBJ1-2, with 7 bases identical to TRBD1. The CDR3 consists of 12 residues. CDR1 and CDR2 from the germline V gene are GTSNPN and SVGIG (reference sequence).

The chain carries TRBV4-1 and TRBJ2-1; the match to TRBD1 covers 9 bases. Germline V lookup: CDR1 MGHRA, CDR2 YSYEKL. V trimming: 3 bases; J trimming: 0 bases; junction bases outside the gene matches: 6. CDR3 length: 17 residues. CDR3 protein: CASSHIGTGISYNEQFF. CDR3 bases: TGCGCCAGCAGCCACATCGGGACAGGGATCTCCTACAATGAGCAGTTCTTC.

This clone was seen more than once but under ten times. V gene TRBV6-1 combines with J gene TRBJ1-2; 7 bases are shared with TRBD1. After removal of 5 bases from V and 4 bases from J, the junction contained 7 bases not matched to a gene. Per germline, CDR1 MNHNS and CDR2 SASEGT. The CDR3 runs 14 residues. CDR3 loop: CASSPPGQAYGYTF. The CDR3 coding sequence is TGTGCCAGCAGTCCGCCCGGACAGGCCTATGGCTACACCTTC.